The entry that follows covers one T cell receptor (beta chain) sequence. The antigen it binds to is not known. No much larger clonotype is one base removed from it; base qualities were not supplied. From the cysteine up to the phenylalanine, the CDR3 has a length of 16 residues. Only CDR3 DNA remains: 48 bases, in frame from the first base. CDR1 and CDR2 were assigned from the germline V gene as ENHRY and SYGVKD. V is reduced by 1 base and J by 6 bases, leaving a spacing of 15 bases between them. The sample comes from a study of Ad26.COV2.S vaccination and SARS-CoV-2 variants (dated by TCRdb to the early 2020s). Background on the whole study: Vaccine-arm donors were drawn from COV1001, a multicentre, randomized, double-blind, placebo-controlled phase I-IIa trial of Ad26.COV2.S in healthy adults. Ad26.COV2.S was administered intramuscularly at 5 x 10^10 or 1 x 10^11 viral particles, either as a single shot or as two shots given 56 days apart. Blinding of investigators to trial group allocation was maintained during experiments and outcome assessment. The TCR-sequenced set comprised about 32 samples: around 20 Ad26.COV2.S vaccine recipients, 5 placebo recipients and 8 SARS-CoV-2 convalescent individuals. The specificity and breadth of SARS-CoV-2-reactive T cell receptors after Ad26.COV2.S vaccination were assessed by TCRbeta repertoire sequencing. Participants in the trial were split at random into five groups of five each, receiving low-dose or high-dose Ad26.COV2.S once or twice, or else placebo on both occasions. Study-wide conclusions, independent of this receptor: Comparing responses between vaccine doses or regimens was not something the study was powered to do. After vaccination, spike-specific CD8+ and CD4+ T cell responses were reported to show substantial breadth. Non-spike TCR breadth was comparable between vaccine and placebo recipients, consistent with the vaccine containing only spike. According to the authors, total T cell responses may have been underestimated by the TCR breadth and depth analyses. Higher spike-specific TCR breadth was observed in Ad26.COV2.S recipients than in placebo recipients (P = 0.0014).

Interpreted using the paper, the treatment or condition label stands for: 15 to 20 received Ad26.COV2.S at low or high dose, single or two shots; about 5 received placebo; per-sample allocation not given. Repertoires of vaccine and placebo recipients were sequenced from samples collected on day 63 after the first injection. Between 29 July and 7 August 2020, Cohort 1b enrolled 20 to 30 adults aged 18-55 years at one site in Boston, USA. As a vaccine, Ad26.COV2.S was a replication-incompetent adenovirus type 26 vector that expressed a prefusion-stabilized SARS-CoV-2 spike protein derived from the original Wuhan strain. The immunoSEQ Assay was used to sequence TCRbeta CDR3 regions. After extraction, genomic DNA underwent amplification by bias-controlled multiplex PCR, followed by high-throughput sequencing. From the authors' description of their analysis: Collapsing and filtering of sequences were performed to quantify the absolute abundance of each unique TCRbeta CDR3 region. T cell fraction was estimated by normalizing TCRbeta template counts to usable DNA, which was measured by amplifying reference genes present in all nucleated cells. Repertoire TCRs were annotated as SARS-CoV-2-specific by exact matching of V gene, CDR3 amino acid sequence and J gene to a known reactive TCR set. MIRA supplied the reference SARS-CoV-2 TCR set, which was filtered for enrichment in COVID-19-positive ImmuneCODE repertoires so that public or cross-reactive TCRs were removed. Based on the MIRA antigens, annotated TCRs were further analysed at the level of specific ORF or position within ORF. Breadth was defined as annotated unique rearrangements over total unique productive rearrangements; depth was the summed frequency of those rearrangements. Two-sided Wilcoxon rank-sum tests were applied when comparing TCR breadth between groups. This is the immuneACCESS table as TCRdb keeps it, with only in-frame sequences that have V and J called. A part of the clones is gone; compared with another copy, unresolved V genes explain less than half, and the rest is unexplained. V and J calls and clone size are given by that table; D and trimming were obtained from the DNA. The sample data list 400,000 to 450,000 clones, and approximately 90% of these were observed just once. 10% to 15% of the sample is taken by the ten largest.

This TCR derives from a person aged 18 to 65 who received the Ad26.COV2.S COVID-19 vaccine or a placebo. This sequence uses TRBV10-3 and TRBJ2-2, with the D gene not confidently named. Sequences were derived from peripheral blood, sampled in a trial of Ad26.COV2.S vaccine versus placebo. The sequenced DNA is TGTGCCATCAGTGAGTACCACAAGGTCGCCGCCGGGGAGCTGTTTTTT. Protein translation: CAISEYHKVAAGELFF.